The source of this T cell receptor (beta chain) is a study of T cells in Graves' hyperthyroidism and ophthalmopathy. Diagnostic assessment was based on clinical symptoms, serum thyroxine and TRAb, thyroid ultrasound and orbital computed tomography. Fresh peripheral blood, roughly 10 ml, was the source of the PBMCs. Germline CDR1 LGHDT, CDR2 YNNKEL (reference sequence). V lost 3 bases and J 3 bases, leaving 6 bases between the germline ends. The CDR3 has 12 amino acids. This clonotype was found many times. Amplification of TCR beta CDR3 regions was performed using RNA transcripts as template. When the TCR CDR3 underwent first-round RT-PCR, the HTBI primer set was used. MiXCR, run by TCRdb on the multiplex PCR reads, gives a single entry per CDR3 protein. The sample yields more than 650,000 distinct CDR3 sequences, 14% seen once.

The TCR was taken from a woman aged 18-29 years with Graves' hyperthyroidism. The sample consisted of blood. The chain joins TRBV3-1 to TRBJ2-7; the D is unclear. The CDR3 spells CASSHTVYEQYF. CDR3 bases: TGTGCCAGCAGCCACACGGTCTACGAGCAGTACTTC.